This T cell receptor beta chain was identified during a study of somatic mutations in cytotoxic T cells in rheumatoid arthritis. The wider study: The authors flow-sorted some V beta antibody-stained T-cell populations at nearly 100% purity, including V beta1+ cells that they sequenced for TCRB. Study observations and caveats: For CD8+ T-cell clonality, rheumatoid arthritis patients and age-matched healthy controls did not differ significantly.

The method was immunoSEQ multiplex PCR; TCRdb's version includes in-frame clones alone and lacks a portion of them. The sample includes about 16,000 clones, just under 80% of them seen just once. Germline V gene lookup returns CDR1 MGHRA and CDR2 YSYEKL. The ends lost 3 bases at V and 3 bases at J; junction bases unmatched: 7. The CDR3 is 16 amino acids. Notes on this clone: Its antigen remains unidentified.

This chain joins TRBV4-1 and TRBJ2-1, with 8 bases fitting TRBD1. The receptor's source is an adult with rheumatoid arthritis. Sequenced: CD8+ T cells sorted from blood. In DNA form, the CDR3 reads TGCGCCAGCAGCCAGCCGCAGGGGGCTCTCTACAATGAGCAGTTCTTC. This encodes CASSQPQGALYNEQFF.